The 18 T cell receptor beta chains given below trace back to one sample, sequenced in a study of blood T cell repertoires in COVID-19 (dated by TCRdb to 2019 to 2021). Libraries were constructed by the immunoSEQ multiplex PCR assay. The table comes from immuneACCESS by way of TCRdb, which keeps in-frame sequences with V and J called. Part of the clones is missing from these tables; in studies checked, under half for an unresolved V gene and the rest for unknown reasons. A total of about 100,000 clones appear in this sample, about nine tenths of them only once. Jointly, the top ten make up approximately 5.1% of the sample. Sequencing was carried out using peripheral blood. The receptors were gathered from a man in his fifties with acute or convalescent COVID-19.

The chain has TRBV4-1 and TRBJ1-4, with TRBD1 matching 7 bases. Per the germline V gene, CDR1 is MGHRA and CDR2 is YSYEKL. J lost 0 bases, V lost 2 bases, and 6 bases had no gene match. This CDR3 region has 17 residues. The CDR3 reads CASSQPRTGATNEKLFF. DNA of the CDR3: TGCGCCAGCAGCCAACCAAGGACAGGCGCAACTAATGAAAAACTGTTTTTT.

The chain couples TRBV5-1 to TRBJ2-3; 10 bases line up with TRBD1. The CDR3 is 15 amino acids. Germline CDR1 is SGHRS and CDR2 is YFSETQ. V was pared by 5 bases and J by 3 bases, with 6 bases of the junction left unmatched. The CDR3: CASRPRDRGTDTQYF. The CDR3 region has the DNA TGCGCCAGCAGGCCCCGGGACAGGGGTACAGATACGCAGTATTTT.

CDR3 sequence reads: CASSDGTAGYTF. The CDR3 DNA reads TGTGCCAGCAGCGACGGGACAGCCGGCTACACCTTC. V gene TRBV9 combines with J gene TRBJ1-2, with 7 bases lining up with TRBD1. This CDR3 has 12 residues. J was trimmed by 8 bases and V by 3 bases; bases with no gene match: 4. Looked up from germline, CDR1 is SGDLS and CDR2 is YYNGEE.

The J gene is TRBJ1-1, the V gene TRBV29-1, with a tentative D call TRBD1 (5 bases). The CDR3 is 12 residues long. Trimming left V 5 bases short and J 3 bases short, with 10 bases between. Germline CDR1 and CDR2: SQVTM and ANQGSEA. The CDR3 loop reads CSVTQGDTEAFF. The CDR3 DNA is TGCAGCGTTACTCAGGGCGACACTGAAGCTTTCTTT.

The chain carries TRBV7-6 and TRBJ2-7; D perhaps matches TRBD1 (5 bases). Germline-derived CDR1 and CDR2 are SGHVS and FNYEAQ. V was shortened by 4 bases and J by 3 bases, with 10 bases between the two germline ends. CDR3 length equals 13 residues. The DNA of the CDR3 is TGTGCCAGCAGCTATGGACAATTCTACGAGCAGTACTTC. It translates to CASSYGQFYEQYF. Full variable domain (missing parts from reference TRBV7-6 and TRBJ2-7): GAGVSQSPRYKVTKRGQDVALRCDPISGHVSLYWYRQALGQGPEFLTYFNYEAQQDKSGLPNDRFSAERPEGSISTLTIQRTEQRDSAMYRCASSYGQFYEQYFGPGTRLTVT.

The chain recombines TRBV24-1 with TRBJ2-7; 8 bases agree with TRBD1. The CDR3 spans 13 residues. Germline CDR1 and CDR2: KGHDR and SFDVKD. The J segment lost 0 bases and the V segment lost 9 bases, leaving 3 bases of the junction unmatched. The CDR3 sequence is CATVGQGSYEQYF. CDR3 DNA sequence: TGTGCCACCGTAGGACAGGGCTCCTACGAGCAGTACTTC.

The chain uses TRBV19 and TRBJ2-7; 9 bases are shared with TRBD2. The ends lost 3 bases at V and 0 bases at J; junction bases unmatched: 3. In germline, CDR1 is LNHDA, CDR2 SQIVND (reference sequence). The length of the CDR3 is 15 residues. The CDR3 DNA reads as TGTGCCAGTAGTATTTTTAGCGGGAGCTCCTACGAGCAGTACTTC. It yields the protein CASSIFSGSSYEQYF.

The V and J genes are TRBV7-6 and TRBJ1-5; TRBD1 aligns across 8 bases. The germline V gene encodes CDR1 SGHVS and CDR2 FNYEAQ. This CDR3 has 16 amino acids. V lost 5 bases and J lost 4; bases outside the gene matches: 10. The CDR3 protein is CASSPKTGVENQPQHF. CDR3 sequence (DNA): TGTGCCAGCAGCCCCAAGACAGGGGTGGAAAATCAGCCCCAGCATTTT.

This chain joins TRBV18 and TRBJ1-3, with a tentative D call TRBD1 (5 bases). Trimming cost V 6 bases and J 0 bases, with 12 bases left between them. Germline assignment: CDR1 KGHSH and CDR2 LQKENI. This CDR3 region has 15 residues. The CDR3 DNA sequence: TGTGCCAGCTCCCTCGGAGGGGACTCTGGAAACACCATATATTTT. Translating gives CASSLGGDSGNTIYF.

This sequence joins TRBV7-9 and TRBJ2-1; 14 bases align to TRBD2. Per germline, CDR1 SEHNR and CDR2 FQNEAQ (reference sequence). V was clipped by 4 bases and J by 7 bases; unmatched bases: 6. The CDR3 spans 16 residues. CDR3 in amino acids: CASSSTGTSGSNEQFF. CDR3 bases: TGTGCCAGCAGCTCTACCGGGACTAGCGGGAGTAATGAGCAGTTCTTC.

The chain has TRBV5-1 and TRBJ1-1; 8 bases agree with TRBD1. The CDR3 runs to 18 residues. Germline V gene data show CDR1 as SGHRS and CDR2 as YFSETQ. V trimming: 4 bases; J trimming: 0 bases; junction bases outside the gene matches: 14. The CDR3 DNA follows: TGCGCCAGCAGCAAACAAGCGAAAGACAGGGGCATGAACACTGAAGCTTTCTTT. Protein: CASSKQAKDRGMNTEAFF.

The chain has TRBV19 and TRBJ2-7; TRBD2 matches at 7 bases. V was clipped by 9 bases and J by 0 bases; unmatched bases: 2. This CDR3 spans 12 amino acids. Germline CDR1 is LNHDA and CDR2 is SQIVND (reference sequence). The CDR3 spells CASRDYSYEQYF. The CDR3 nucleotides are TGTGCCAGCCGGGACTACTCCTACGAGCAGTACTTC.

This clone was recorded once. The rearrangement joins TRBV27 to TRBJ2-3; 9 nucleotides line up with TRBD1. CDR3 size: 12 residues. Germline V gene sequence: CDR1 MNHEY, CDR2 SMNVEV (reference sequence). Germline trimming cut 6 bases from V and 5 bases from J; bases unmatched to any gene: 0. Here the CDR3 reads CASRTGGDTQYF. The CDR3 DNA is TGTGCCAGCAGGACAGGGGGAGATACGCAGTATTTT.

This chain connects TRBV27 to TRBJ1-5, with TRBD1 as a possible D gene (6 bases). V gave up 6 bases and J gave up 2 bases, with 11 bases separating them. CDR3 length: 14 residues. The germline V gene has CDR1 MNHEY and CDR2 SMNVEV (reference sequence). This CDR3 reads CASRGSGGNQPQHF. CDR3 nucleotides: TGTGCCAGCAGGGGTTCAGGGGGCAATCAGCCCCAGCATTTT.

The chain has TRBV30 and TRBJ2-3, with TRBD2 matching 11 bases. Germline-derived CDR1 and CDR2 are GTSNPN and SVGIG (reference sequence). V shed 2 bases and J 0 bases; nucleotides not matched to a gene: 7. The CDR3 is made up of 17 amino acids. The CDR3 DNA reads as TGTGCCTGGAGTACATCTCGGACTAGCGGGAGCACAGATACGCAGTATTTT. This codes for CAWSTSRTSGSTDTQYF.

This clone is a singleton in its sample. This rearrangement joins TRBV7-2 to TRBJ2-3, with 7 bases that match TRBD1. This CDR3 contains 17 residues. After removal of 7 bases from V and 1 base from J, the junction contained 14 bases not matched to a gene. Germline V gene sequence: CDR1 SGHTA, CDR2 FQGNSA. The CDR3 DNA reads TGTGCCAGCAACAACCTCGAGGGACAGATTGGCACAGATACGCAGTATTTT. This translates into CASNNLEGQIGTDTQYF.

For this clone: The same CDR3 is also encoded by other DNA sequences in this sample. The rearrangement links TRBV6-5 to TRBJ1-2; D not certain. Trimming pared 0 bases from V and 2 bases from J, leaving 10 bases between. Germline V gene lookup returns CDR1 MNHEY and CDR2 SVGAGI. The CDR3 totals 15 residues. In DNA, the CDR3 is TGTGCCAGCAGTTACTCGAAAGCGGAAAACTATGGCTACACCTTC. Translating gives CASSYSKAENYGYTF.

The rearrangement joins TRBV15 to TRBJ1-2; perhaps TRBD1 as D (6 bases). Trimming took 0 bases from V and 4 from J, leaving 9 bases between them. This CDR3 is built from 14 residues. Germline V CDR1 and CDR2: LNHNV, YYDKDF (reference sequence). Here the CDR3 DNA reads TGTGCCACCAGCAGAGATCGGACAGTCTATGGCTACACCTTC. Its protein is CATSRDRTVYGYTF.